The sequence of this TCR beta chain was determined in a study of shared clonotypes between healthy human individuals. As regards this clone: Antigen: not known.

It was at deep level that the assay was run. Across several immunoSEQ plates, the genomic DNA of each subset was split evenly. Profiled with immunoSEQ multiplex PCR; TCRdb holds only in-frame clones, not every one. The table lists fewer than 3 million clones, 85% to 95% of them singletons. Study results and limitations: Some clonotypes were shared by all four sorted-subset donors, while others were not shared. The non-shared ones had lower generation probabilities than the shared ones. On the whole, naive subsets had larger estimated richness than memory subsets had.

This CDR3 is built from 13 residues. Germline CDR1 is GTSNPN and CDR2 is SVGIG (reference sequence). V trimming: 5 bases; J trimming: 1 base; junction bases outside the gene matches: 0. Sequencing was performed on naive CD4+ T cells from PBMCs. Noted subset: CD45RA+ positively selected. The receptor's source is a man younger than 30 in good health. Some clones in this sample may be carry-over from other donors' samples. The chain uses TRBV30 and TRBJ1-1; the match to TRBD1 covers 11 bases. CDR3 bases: TGTGCCTGGGGACAGGGGGCGAACACTGAAGCTTTCTTT. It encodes CAWGQGANTEAFF.